The 11 T cell receptor beta chains presented below share a single source sample, sequenced in a study of OX40 agonist ivuxolimab in advanced cancers. Data came from immunoSEQ multiplex PCR; TCRdb stores just in-frame clones and leaves some out. The sample lists tens of thousands of clones, just under 85% occurring once. The material was CD4+ or CD8+ T cells sorted from blood, obtained in a trial of the OX40 agonist ivuxolimab. The receptors were sampled from an adult with an advanced solid tumor such as melanoma, head and neck, liver or kidney cancer.

The rearrangement uses TRBV5-1 and TRBJ2-1; D is ambiguous. The V end was cut by 4 bases, the J end by 3 bases, with 17 bases between. The CDR3 is 16 residues long. In germline, CDR1 is SGHRS, CDR2 YFSETQ. The CDR3 reads CASSTDPGPNYNEQFF. The CDR3 DNA sequence: TGCGCCAGCAGCACTGATCCGGGCCCTAACTACAATGAGCAGTTCTTC.

CDR3 loop: CSVTNTGANVLTF. CDR3 DNA: TGCAGCGTTACAAACACTGGGGCCAACGTCCTGACTTTC. The chain is built from TRBV29-1 and TRBJ2-6; D call uncertain. There are 13 residues in the CDR3. The V end was cut by 5 bases, the J end by 2 bases, with 7 bases between. The germline V gene encodes CDR1 SQVTM and CDR2 ANQGSEA. Full variable domain (missing parts from reference TRBV29-1 and TRBJ2-6): SAVISQKPSRDICQRGTSLTIQCQVDSQVTMMFWYRQQPGQSLTLIATANQGSEATYESGFVIDKFPISRPNLTFSTLTVSNMSPEDSSIYLCSVTNTGANVLTFGAGSRLTVL.

The V call is TRBV5-6, the J call TRBJ2-7; perhaps TRBD2 as D (5 bases). The germline V and J ends were trimmed by 2 bases and 6 bases, with 12 bases remaining between them. Germline CDR1 is SGHDT and CDR2 is YYEEEE. There are 13 residues in the CDR3. The CDR3 region is CASSFGRLREQYF. For the CDR3, the DNA is TGTGCCAGCAGCTTTGGCCGACTACGCGAGCAGTACTTC.

The chain joins TRBV29-1 to TRBJ2-1, with 8 bases matching TRBD2. Germline CDR1 reads SQVTM; CDR2 reads ANQGSEA. The CDR3 has 15 amino acids. The ends lost 6 bases at V and 1 base at J; junction bases unmatched: 8. In nucleotides, the CDR3 is TGCAGCGTCGGGGGGGGTGGTTTATCCTACAATGAGCAGTTCTTC. Its protein is CSVGGGGLSYNEQFF.

The rearrangement links TRBV10-3 to TRBJ2-7, with D maybe TRBD2 (6 bases). Trimming removed 6 bases at V and 2 bases at J, with 17 bases between. Germline assignment: CDR1 ENHRY and CDR2 SYGVKD. The CDR3 totals 15 residues. CDR3 DNA sequence: TGTGCCATCAGGGAGGGGCTAGCTGTTACCTACGAGCAGTACTTC. Translated: CAIREGLAVTYEQYF.

This clone came up once. The chain joins TRBV5-1 to TRBJ1-1; D remains ambiguous. Trimming stripped 5 bases from V and 5 bases from J, with 13 bases between. Germline-derived CDR1 and CDR2 are SGHRS and YFSETQ. CDR3 length equals 13 residues. The CDR3: CASRQAKGTEAFF. In DNA form, the CDR3 reads TGCGCCAGCAGGCAAGCAAAGGGAACTGAAGCTTTCTTT.

The V gene is TRBV4-1, the J gene TRBJ2-4, with 10 nucleotides matching TRBD1. CDR1 is MGHRA and CDR2 is YSYEKL in the germline V gene. This CDR3 region has 15 residues. The J segment lost 7 bases and the V segment lost 1 base, leaving 4 bases of the junction unmatched. The CDR3 DNA follows: TGCGCCAGCAGCCAAGGACAGGGGGCCGGGAACATTCAGTACTTC. The encoded protein is CASSQGQGAGNIQYF.

The chain uses TRBV7-6 and TRBJ2-1; the match to TRBD1 covers 8 bases. The germline CDR1 and CDR2 sequences are SGHVS and FNYEAQ. CDR3 length: 15 residues. The J segment lost 7 bases and the V segment lost 2 bases, leaving 7 bases of the junction unmatched. This CDR3 is CASSLLNRGSNEQFF. CDR3 DNA: TGTGCCAGCAGCTTATTAAACAGGGGGTCGAATGAGCAGTTCTTC.

This chain connects TRBV6-6 to TRBJ2-1; 8 positions match TRBD1. CDR3 size: 14 residues. Germline V lookup: CDR1 MNHNY, CDR2 SVGAGI (reference sequence). Losses at the gene ends were 1 base for V and 8 bases for J; bases not matched to a gene: 4. The CDR3 protein is CASSYLAQGDEQFF. For the CDR3, the DNA is TGTGCCAGCAGTTACTTGGCACAGGGGGATGAGCAGTTCTTC.

The chain joins TRBV7-8 to TRBJ2-3, with TRBD1 matching 8 bases. Losses at the gene ends were 4 bases for V and 1 base for J; bases not matched to a gene: 4. The CDR3 spans 15 residues. CDR1 and CDR2 from the germline V gene are SGHVS and FQNEAQ. The CDR3 nucleotides read TGTGCCAGCAGCTCCACGACAGGGGGCACAGATACGCAGTATTTT. Translation gives CASSSTTGGTDTQYF.

This chain connects TRBV7-2 to TRBJ2-7; 10 bases are shared with TRBD2. The CDR3 runs to 15 residues. Germline loops: CDR1 SGHTA, CDR2 FQGNSA. The V gene end was trimmed by 2 bases and the J gene end by 4 bases; junction bases not matched to a gene: 5. The CDR3 DNA is TGTGCCAGCAGCTTATCGTCTAGCGGGGGTTACGAGCAGTACTTC. Translated: CASSLSSSGGYEQYF.